This TCR beta chain was sequenced for a study of Tregs in tolerant kidney transplant recipients (dated by TCRdb to the late 2010s). General notes on the study: The transplants used related donors with nonmyeloablative bone marrow transplantation, and mixed chimerism in the human trials was transient. The study used TCRbeta sequencing to identify donor-specific regulatory T cells before combined kidney and bone marrow transplantation, then tracked those cells after transplant. General study outcomes and caveats: In tolerant patients, the expansion of donor-specific Tregs was greater than global Treg expansion, suggesting that the expansion was antigen-driven rather than nonspecific. The most biologically relevant and donor-specific TCRbeta repertoire appeared to be identified by expanding Tregs with activated donor B cells. Biological reproducibility was not examined directly, but technical replication error appeared to be minimal. For some patients the PCR primers changed over time, which made it impossible to compare the samples from those patients at the nucleotide level. Because the study included only a small number of patients, the results must be confirmed in larger populations and under other immunosuppression protocols.

For TCRbeta CDR3 sequencing, genomic DNA was extracted from sorted cells using the QIAGEN DNeasy Blood and Tissue Kit. Through immunoSEQ, high-throughput TCRbeta CDR3 sequencing was done commercially, including PCR amplification with internal controls and bias correction. As for how the authors treated the data: Unique productive TCRbeta sequences were defined by CDR3 nucleotide sequence where primers matched, otherwise by CDR3 amino acid sequence with Vbeta and Jbeta genes. Sorting error was corrected by removing sequences shared between sorted populations at a frequency ratio of 2:1 or less, and the remaining shared sequences were assigned to the higher population. Sequences were defined as donor-reactive when expanded at least 5-fold in CFSE-low cells versus unstimulated cells and present at a frequency of at least 0.01% in CFSE-low cells. Jensen-Shannon divergence calculated on the top 100 TCRbeta sequences ranked by frequency was used to measure repertoire divergence. When a sample had multiple sequencing runs, each run was corrected for sorting error separately and the runs were then pooled. TCRdb limited this immuneACCESS table to in-frame rearrangements with V and J called. A share of clones is missing; checked studies link under half to unresolved V genes, and the rest is unexplained. For V, J and clone size, that table is used; D and trimming come from the DNA. The sample table records 70,000 to 95,000 clones; under 95% of these occur just once. Approximately 0.3% of the sample belongs to the ten largest clones.

V is pared back by 4 bases and J by 1 base, with 5 bases lying between the germline termini. Sequences SNHLY (CDR1) and FYNNEI (CDR2) are obtained from the germline V gene. The CDR3 runs 13 residues from the cysteine to the phenylalanine. Only CDR3 DNA remains: 39 bases, in frame from the first base. Points on this clone: This clone's antigen is unknown. No qualities accompany the bases; no much larger clone lies one base away.

The label giving this sample's time point can be read as: blood sample drawn before combined kidney and bone marrow transplant. Unstimulated Tregs (CD4+CD25+CD127-), CD4+ non-Tregs (CD4+CD25-), CD4 and CD8 cells were FACS-sorted from thawed PBMCs. Thawed PBMCs were rested overnight at 37 degrees C with roughly 200 IU/ml IL-2 before Treg sorting. The patients were several recipients of combined kidney and bone marrow transplants from the ITN036ST trial, and samples were available only from these trial subjects. Healthy control blood was processed by Ficoll density gradient to PBMCs and cryopreserved; patient PBMCs were collected before and after transplant.

Recombination connected TRBV2 to TRBJ1-3; the D segment cannot be called with confidence. The sequence was obtained from a human donor who received a combined kidney and bone marrow transplant. Here the sequenced sample was Tregs from blood, taken before the transplant. The nucleotides are TGTGCCAGCAGTGTTGATTCTGGAAACACCATATATTTT. The translation is CASSVDSGNTIYF.